These T cell receptor beta chains were read from a single sample in a study of T cells in Graves' hyperthyroidism and ophthalmopathy. Using its own MiXCR run on the multiplex PCR reads, TCRdb lists one record per CDR3 protein. The table has hundreds of thousands of distinct CDR3 sequences, around 21% seen once. Sequencing input: blood. These receptors originate from a man aged 25 to 40 with Graves' ophthalmopathy. CDR3s include the opening cysteine and the closing phenylalanine or tryptophan. D genes are given only for firm matches. Clone size appears in some rows only: once, few, many, or a class for an expanded clone.

size: -; J: TRBJ2-1; D: -; V: TRBV11-3; DNA: TGTGCCAGCAGCCCCCAGCTCCTTGTCTACGATGAGCAGTTCTTC; CDR3: CASSPQLLVYDEQFF
size: few; J: TRBJ2-7; D: -; V: TRBV28; DNA: TGTGCCAGCAGTTTTGGGGGGAGAGGCTCCTACGAGCAGTACTTC; CDR3: CASSFGGRGSYEQYF
size: -; J: TRBJ2-1; D: -; V: TRBV12-3/TRBV12-4; DNA: TGTGCCAGCAGTTTTCAGTGGAACACCTACAATGAGCAGTTCTTC; CDR3: CASSFQWNTYNEQFF
size: -; J: TRBJ2-1; D: TRBD1; V: TRBV27; DNA: TGTGCCAGTAGTTGGGGGACAGGGTTCAGGAATGAGCAGTTCTTC; CDR3: CASSWGTGFRNEQFF
size: -; J: TRBJ2-7; D: TRBD2; V: TRBV6-1; DNA: TGTGCCAGCAGTCTTAGCGGGTATACCTACGAGCAGTACTTC; CDR3: CASSLSGYTYEQYF
size: -; J: TRBJ2-5; D: TRBD1; V: TRBV19; DNA: TGTGCCAGTAGTATGAGGGACAGGGGAAGTGAGACCCAGTACTTC; CDR3: CASSMRDRGSETQYF
size: -; J: TRBJ1-1; D: -; V: TRBV29-1; DNA: TGCAGCGTTGTAGGGGCGAACACTGAAGCTTCCTTT; CDR3: CSVVGANTEASF
size: -; J: TRBJ1-4; D: -; V: TRBV12-5; DNA: TGTGCTAGTGGTTTTGGGGCCCGGGACCCTCATTTAATTGCAACTAATGAAAAACTGTTTTTT; CDR3: CASGFGARDPHLIATNEKLFF
size: -; J: TRBJ1-5; D: -; V: TRBV6-2/TRBV6-3; DNA: TGTGCCAGCAGTGCGGACTTCCAGAATCAGCCCCAGCATTTT; CDR3: CASSADFQNQPQHF
size: few; J: TRBJ2-1; D: -; V: TRBV7-3; DNA: TGTGCCAGCAGCCTGAACTTGGGCCACAATGAGCAGTTCTTC; CDR3: CASSLNLGHNEQFF
size: -; J: TRBJ1-6; D: -; V: TRBV20-1; DNA: TGCAGTGCGAGGAGGGACGGAGGAAATTCACCCCTCCACTTT; CDR3: CSARRDGGNSPLHF
size: few; J: TRBJ1-6; D: -; V: TRBV27; DNA: TGTGCCAGCAGTTTCGGGACAAAATCACCCCTCCACTTT; CDR3: CASSFGTKSPLHF
size: many; J: TRBJ1-1; D: -; V: TRBV28; DNA: TGTGCCAGCAGTTTAAATCTTGGAGATGGTGGCACTGAAGCTTTCTTT; CDR3: CASSLNLGDGGTEAFF
size: -; J: TRBJ1-5; D: -; V: TRBV7-9; DNA: TGTGCCAGCAGCCGCAGCCAAAATCAGCCCCAGCATTTT; CDR3: CASSRSQNQPQHF
size: few; J: TRBJ1-2; D: -; V: TRBV30; DNA: TGTGCCTGGAGTTCAACAGTCGACTATGGCTACACCTTC; CDR3: CAWSSTVDYGYTF
size: many; J: TRBJ2-1; D: -; V: TRBV11-2; DNA: TGTGCCAGCAGTCCTGCCGGGAGTCCGGACAATGAGCAGTTCTTC; CDR3: CASSPAGSPDNEQFF
size: many; J: TRBJ2-1; D: -; V: TRBV5-1; DNA: TGCGCCAGCAGCTCCTCCGATGAGCAGTTCTTC; CDR3: CASSSSDEQFF
size: few; J: TRBJ2-3; D: -; V: TRBV20-1; DNA: TGCAGTGCTATCCGGGACTCGGATACGCAGTATTTT; CDR3: CSAIRDSDTQYF
size: -; J: TRBJ2-7; D: -; V: TRBV5-1; DNA: TGTGCCAGCAGCTACTGGCGGGGAGCCACTTACGAGCAGTACTTC; CDR3: CASSYWRGATYEQYF
size: -; J: TRBJ1-1; D: -; V: TRBV4-1; DNA: TGCGCCAGCAGCGAGCGGACAGTGAAAACTGAAGCTTTCTTT; CDR3: CASSERTVKTEAFF
size: many; J: TRBJ2-7; D: TRBD1; V: TRBV6-1; DNA: TGTGCCAGCAGAGCGATACCGGGACAGAGCTCCTACGAGCAGTACTTC; CDR3: CASRAIPGQSSYEQYF
size: -; J: TRBJ2-1; D: TRBD2; V: TRBV5-1; DNA: TGTGCCAGCAGCTTGGGGCTAGCGGGAGCCTGGAACAATGAGCAGTTCTTC; CDR3: CASSLGLAGAWNNEQFF
size: -; J: TRBJ2-5; D: TRBD1; V: TRBV14; DNA: TGTGCCAGCAGCGGGGACAGATACCAAGAGACCCAGTACTTC; CDR3: CASSGDRYQETQYF
size: few; J: TRBJ2-7; D: -; V: TRBV19; DNA: TGTGCCAGTAGTATCGGGACACTTGTCTACGAGCAGTACTTC; CDR3: CASSIGTLVYEQYF
size: many; J: TRBJ1-2; D: -; V: TRBV12-3/TRBV12-4; DNA: TGTGCCAGCAGCCGAGATGGACAAGTCTATGGCTACACCTTC; CDR3: CASSRDGQVYGYTF
size: once; J: TRBJ2-7; D: -; V: TRBV11-1; DNA: TGTGCCAGCAGCTTCCCAGCGGCAGGGGCCCTCTACGAGCAGTACTTC; CDR3: CASSFPAAGALYEQYF